The rows below give T cell receptor beta chains drawn from one sample of a study of cytomegalovirus exposure and HLA in healthy donors. The repertoire was sequenced with immunoSEQ multiplex PCR; TCRdb's copy has only in-frame clones and lacks some. The repertoire includes some 180,000 clones, more than 75% of them detected once, and roughly 3.2% sits in the top ten. Sample: PBMCs. These receptor sequences come from a man aged 35 to 55 in good health and CMV-seropositive. Each CDR3 is given with its conserved first and last residue.

j_gene | v_gene | CDR3aa
TRBJ2-1 | TRBV19 | CASKAGLGLNEQFF
TRBJ1-3 | TRBV6-1 | CASSGTDSGNTIYF
TRBJ2-3 | TRBV9 | CASSVSQGTGGYTQYF
TRBJ1-2 | TRBV30 | CAWSVSGVSNYGYTF
TRBJ1-1 | TRBV15 | CATSREIQGTEAFF
TRBJ2-7 | TRBV7-2 | CASSPRFFFKQKTAYEQYF
TRBJ2-7 | TRBV5-4 | CASTPRELAVGEQYF
TRBJ1-1 | TRBV5-1 | CASSFGPDRYSTEAFF
TRBJ1-1 | TRBV7-2 | CASSLRQPPSEAFF
TRBJ2-7 | TRBV4-1 | CASSQQRGGGYEQYF
TRBJ2-3 | TRBV6-5 | CASSYSGTLAGDTQYF
TRBJ1-6 | TRBV5-4 | CASSWGQNNSPLHF
TRBJ2-1 | TRBV7-6 | CASSSFRGHEQFF
TRBJ2-2 | TRBV5-4 | CASSAAGGGGTGELFF
TRBJ2-3 | TRBV5-1 | CASSLSGTSTDTQYF
TRBJ1-1 | TRBV7-2 | CASGAASQGDNTEAFF
TRBJ1-2 | TRBV28 | CASSFGGGYGYTF
TRBJ2-7 | TRBV18 | CASSLGQLSYEQYF
TRBJ1-1 | TRBV29-1 | CSVGESLNTEAFF
TRBJ1-2 | TRBV6-5 | CASSYGGRQGYGYTF
TRBJ1-2 | TRBV9 | CASSVGEYYGYTF
TRBJ1-5 | TRBV5-5 | CASSLGGDSPMVIWNQPQHF
TRBJ2-7 | TRBV28 | CASSLAVTYEQYF
TRBJ2-2 | TRBV28 | CASSLGSLGQGYGELFF
TRBJ2-1 | TRBV18 | CASSPRTASSYNEQFF
TRBJ2-5 | TRBV28 | CASSLWTDQETQYF
TRBJ2-1 | TRBV10-3 | CAIEASNYNEQFF
. | TRBV2 | CAGGTGPYEQYF
TRBJ2-1 | TRBV6-5 | CASSYGGSSYNEQFF
TRBJ1-1 | TRBV6-5 | CASSYHQGIWTEAFF
TRBJ1-1 | TRBV29-1 | CSVIDPGDTEAFF
TRBJ2-7 | TRBV13 | CASSSPAALTSYEQYF
TRBJ1-6 | TRBV6-1 | CASSEVEGSGAPLHF
TRBJ1-5 | TRBV4-1 | CASSQDGQEVGQPQHF
. | TRBV2 | CASRPTSAAYEQYF
TRBJ2-7 | TRBV11-2 | CASSLDRLPGNEQYF
TRBJ2-4 | TRBV5-1 | CASSVRGGAQSKNIQYF